This TCR beta chain was sequenced in a study of radiotherapy plus CTLA-4 blockade in lung cancer. Study details: With 31% of patients having disease control, objective responses were seen in roughly 18%.

This clone was counted a few times. No antigen is known for it. Produced via immunoSEQ multiplex PCR; TCRdb's table is partial and in-frame only. This sample has about 110,000 clones; 70% to 85% occur once, and the top ten carry roughly 3.3%. Study-wide results and limits: Increased serum interferon-beta after radiation also reportedly predicted response strongly. After radiotherapy and ipilimumab, tumor-derived clones expanded in peripheral blood.

Germline CDR1 is MNHNS and CDR2 is SASEGT. This CDR3 contains 13 residues. With 2 bases removed from V and 4 bases from J, the gap between germline ends came to 8 bases. The sample here was peripheral blood, taken from a patient treated with radiotherapy plus ipilimumab. The chain combines TRBV6-1 with TRBJ1-1; the D gene is possibly TRBD1 (5 bases). The sequence derives from a human donor with non-small cell lung cancer that progressed on radiotherapy plus ipilimumab. Some clones in this sample may be carry-over from other donors' samples. The CDR3 spells CASSERQITEAFF. CDR3 sequence (DNA): TGTGCCAGCAGTGAAAGACAGATCACTGAAGCTTTCTTT.